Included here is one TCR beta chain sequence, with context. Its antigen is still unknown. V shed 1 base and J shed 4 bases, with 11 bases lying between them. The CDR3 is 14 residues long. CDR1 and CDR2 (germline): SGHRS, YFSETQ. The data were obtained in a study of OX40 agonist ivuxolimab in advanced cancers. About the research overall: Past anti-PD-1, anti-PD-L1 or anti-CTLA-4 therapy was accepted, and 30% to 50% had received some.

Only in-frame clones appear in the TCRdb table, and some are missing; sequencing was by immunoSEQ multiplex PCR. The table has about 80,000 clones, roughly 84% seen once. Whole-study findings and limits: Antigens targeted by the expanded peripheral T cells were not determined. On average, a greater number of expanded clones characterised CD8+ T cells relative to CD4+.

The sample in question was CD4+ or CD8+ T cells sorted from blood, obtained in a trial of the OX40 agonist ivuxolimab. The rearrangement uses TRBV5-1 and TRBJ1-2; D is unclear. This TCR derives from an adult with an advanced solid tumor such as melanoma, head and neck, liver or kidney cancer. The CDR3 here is CASSLYPFTYGYTF. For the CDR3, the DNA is TGCGCCAGCAGCTTGTATCCCTTCACCTATGGCTACACCTTC.